This TCR beta chain was found in a study of cytomegalovirus exposure and HLA in healthy donors. 13 Jbeta primers and 60 Vbeta primers were used for the PCR. TCRdb's table, derived via immunoSEQ multiplex PCR, lists solely in-frame clones and lacks some. Of 100,000 to 150,000 clones detected, around 78% appear once; the ten largest clones hold just under 2%. J lost 8 bases, V lost 8 bases, and 8 bases had no gene match. From germline, CDR1 is MGHDK and CDR2 SYGVNS. The CDR3 runs to 14 residues. Study conclusions and caveats: Later analysis associated a missense DCLRE1C variant with TCR beta V- and J-gene trimming. Productive rates of about 87% or about 30% were seen for most TCR beta V segments in an earlier analysis.

Worth noting for this clone: Antigen: not known.

The chain has TRBV25-1 and TRBJ1-6, with 8 bases identical to TRBD1. This clonotype was obtained from a man aged 50 to 59 in good health and CMV-seronegative. The specimen was PBMCs. CDR3: CASVGQGGYSPLHF. For the CDR3, the DNA is TGTGCCAGCGTAGGACAGGGAGGTTATTCACCCCTCCACTTT.